These 21 T cell receptor beta chains share one sample of origin, sequenced in a study of T cells in women clearing cervical HPV infection. Sequencing was performed with immunoSEQ multiplex PCR; in TCRdb, only in-frame clones are kept and a portion is missing. The sample includes roughly 12,000 clones. Sequences were obtained from blood buffy coat. Source of these receptors: a woman between 18 and 70 years old with a cervical HPV16 infection that either progressed to CIN3+ or cleared (not recorded which).

In regard to this clone: The CDR3 end falls 3 residues outside the read, so it is completed with the germline J gene. J is TRBJ2-3 and V is TRBV19; 8 nucleotides align to TRBD1. The length of the CDR3 is 15 residues. From germline, CDR1 is LNHDA and CDR2 SQIVND (reference sequence). With 7 bases clipped from V and 3 bases from J, the junction kept 9 bases outside the gene matches. This CDR3 reads CASTPAGGFTDTQYF. Incomplete CDR3 DNA: TGTGCCAGTACCCCAGCAGGGGGCTTTACAGATACG.

As to this clone: The read finishes 3 residues shy of the CDR3 end, and the germline J gene is used to complete it. The chain has TRBV18 and TRBJ2-4; 8 positions agree with TRBD1. Germline assignment: CDR1 KGHSH and CDR2 LQKENI. This CDR3 has 13 residues. Partial CDR3 DNA: TGTGCCAGCTCGAACACAGGGGGGTATGGT. It translates to CASSNTGGYG. The full CDR3 reads CASSNTGGYGQYF. Variable domain in full (rest from reference TRBV18 and TRBJ2-4): NAGVMQNPRHLVRRRGQEARLRCSPMKGHSHVYWYRQLPEEGLKFMVYLQKENIIDESGMPKERFSAEFPKEGPSILRIQQVVRGDSAAYFCASSNTGGYGQYFGAGTRLSVL.

On this clone itself: The observed sequence ends 3 residues before the CDR3 terminus, with the missing tail filled in from the germline J gene. This rearrangement joins TRBV11-3 to TRBJ2-7, with D perhaps matching TRBD1 (6 bases). The V and J ends lost 5 bases and 6 bases respectively, with 20 bases between them. The CDR3 is 15 amino acids. The germline CDR1 and CDR2 sequences are SGHNT and YENEEA. This CDR3 is CASSGSGTTRREQYF. CDR3 DNA, as far as it was read: TGTGCCAGCAGCGGATCTGGGACAACGAGGCGCGAG.

On this clone itself: The sequenced fragment ends 3 residues before the CDR3 boundary, so the rest is inferred from the germline J gene. The genes are TRBV12-3 or TRBV12-4 and TRBJ2-1; TRBD1 is a possible D gene (6 bases). CDR3 size: 16 residues. The V gene lost 3 bases and the J gene lost 5 bases, with 17 bases spanning the gap. CDR3 DNA, as far as it was read: TGTGCCAGCAGTTTTCGCCCACCGGGACATAACAATGAG. It yields the protein CASSFRPPGHNNE. The CDR3 reads in full as CASSFRPPGHNNEQFF.

This CDR3 reads CASSSSGTGNEKLFF. The DNA read from the CDR3 is TGTGCCAGCAGCTCCTCCGGGACAGGGAATGAAAAA. The chain combines TRBV7-2 with TRBJ1-4; 9 nucleotides agree with TRBD1. The CDR3 extends 3 residues past the end of the read, so its final part is completed from the germline J gene. Per germline, CDR1 SGHTA and CDR2 FQGNSA. The CDR3 spans 15 residues. Trimming removed 4 bases from V and 5 bases from J; junction bases left unmatched: 5.

Note on this clone: The sequence runs out 3 residues before the end of the CDR3; the remainder is reconstructed from the germline J gene. V and J are TRBV5-1 and TRBJ2-2; TRBD2 aligns across 7 bases. The CDR3 is 15 residues long. J lost 6 bases, V lost 3 bases, and 8 bases had no gene match. CDR1 and CDR2 from the germline V gene are SGHRS and YFSETQ. The CDR3 DNA, read in part, is TGCGCCAGCAGCTACGGAACTAGCGTCTCCGGGGAG. Its protein product is CASSYGTSVSGE. The full-length CDR3 reads as CASSYGTSVSGELFF.

Remarks on this clone: Read sequence stops 3 residues before the CDR3 end, and the germline J gene provides the missing end. V gene TRBV28 combines with J gene TRBJ2-7; D call uncertain. Germline V gene sequence: CDR1 MDHEN, CDR2 SYDVKM. This CDR3 comprises 13 residues. V was pared by 5 bases and J by 2 bases, with 10 bases between. The part of the CDR3 DNA that was read is TGTGCCAGCAGTCCCGGTGTACCCTACGAG. It is translated as CASSPGVPYE. In full, the CDR3 is CASSPGVPYEQYF.

As to this clone: The read comes to an end 3 residues before the CDR3 does, leaving the germline J gene to fill in the end. V usage is TRBV5-1 and J usage is TRBJ2-3; 9 bases are a match to TRBD2. The V gene's germline CDR1 is SGHRS and CDR2 YFSETQ. The CDR3 has 16 residues. Germline trimming cut 5 bases from V and 1 base from J; bases unmatched to any gene: 8. CDR3 sequence reads: CASRGGASGGTDTQYF. CDR3 DNA, as far as it was read: TGCGCCAGCAGGGGTGGAGCTAGCGGGGGCACAGATACG. Full variable domain (missing parts from reference TRBV5-1 and TRBJ2-3): KAGVTQTPRYLIKTRGQQVTLSCSPISGHRSVSWYQQTPGQGLQFLFEYFSETQRNKGNFPGRFSGRQFSNSRSEMNVSTLELGDSALYLCASRGGASGGTDTQYFGPGTRLTVL.

For this clone: The read gets to within 3 residues of the CDR3 end, and the germline J gene fills in the rest. This chain links TRBV6-4 with TRBJ1-1, with TRBD1 as a possible D gene (5 bases). The germline V gene encodes CDR1 MRHNA and CDR2 SNTAGT. This CDR3 contains 17 residues. Trimming removed 6 bases from V and 1 base from J, with 21 bases in between. The part of the CDR3 DNA that was read is TGTGCCAGCAGCGACCGCCTTCTACAGGAGTCGAACACTGAA. This codes for CASSDRLLQESNTE. The whole CDR3 sequence reads CASSDRLLQESNTEAFF.

As to this clone: The CDR3 goes on 3 residues after the read ends, and that part is filled in from the germline J gene. This chain connects TRBV30 to TRBJ1-3, with 8 positions matching TRBD1. The germline gives CDR1 GTSNPN, CDR2 SVGIG (reference sequence). The CDR3 contains 12 residues. The ends lost 5 bases at V and 7 bases at J; junction bases unmatched: 4. CDR3 amino acids: CAWETGGNTIYF. The DNA read from the CDR3 is TGTGCCTGGGAAACAGGGGGGAACACC.

Comments on this clone: The CDR3 goes on 3 residues after the read ends, and that part is filled in from the germline J gene. The chain links TRBV12-5 to TRBJ1-2; TRBD1 is a possible D gene (5 bases). CDR1 LGHNT and CDR2 FRNRAP come from the germline V gene. The V and J ends lost 5 bases and 6 bases respectively, with 10 bases between them. This CDR3 has 12 amino acids. The part of the CDR3 DNA that was read is TGTGCTAGTGGTCCTGGAGGGGATGGC. It codes for CASGPGGDG. The CDR3 in full is CASGPGGDGYTF.

A note on this clone: The read terminates 3 residues before the CDR3 end, so the remaining end is supplied by the germline J gene. The V call is TRBV6-4, the J call TRBJ1-5, with 7 bases lining up with TRBD1. The CDR3 has 16 amino acids. CDR1 is MRHNA, CDR2 SNTAGT, per germline. Trimming at V came to 2 bases and at J to 1 base, leaving 5 bases not matched to a gene. The sequenced CDR3 bases are TGTGCCAGCAGTGACACGAAGGGGGCAAGCAATCAGCCC. Translated, it gives CASSDTKGASNQP. The full CDR3 sequence reads CASSDTKGASNQPQHF.

For this clone: With the read ending 3 residues before the CDR3 end, the germline J gene is used to fill in that end. The V gene is TRBV28, the J gene TRBJ2-3; D ambiguous. V lost 7 bases to trimming and J lost 3 bases, with 17 bases between them. Germline loops: CDR1 MDHEN, CDR2 SYDVKM. This CDR3 is built from 15 residues. Here the CDR3 reads CASNYGTAGTDTQYF. CDR3 DNA (partial): TGTGCCAGCAATTATGGTACGGCAGGAACAGATACG. The variable domain in full, with the rest retrieved from reference TRBV28 and TRBJ2-3, is DVKVTQSSRYLVKRTGEKVFLECVQDMDHENMFWYRQDPGLGLRLIYFSYDVKMKEKGDIPEGYSVSREKKERFSLILESASTNQTSMYLCASNYGTAGTDTQYFGPGTRLTVL.

Concerning this clone: Read data end 3 residues before the CDR3 end; the end is taken from the germline J gene. This chain connects TRBV30 to TRBJ1-2, with D possibly TRBD1 on 5 matching bases. CDR3 size: 11 residues. Germline lookup yields CDR1 GTSNPN and CDR2 SVGIG (reference sequence). CDR3 residues: CACAGMGGYTF. The covered CDR3 bases are TGTGCCTGCGCAGGGATGGGAGGC.

To note about this clone: Read data end 3 residues before the CDR3 end; the end is taken from the germline J gene. The J gene is TRBJ2-3, the V gene TRBV19; D remains ambiguous. V was cut by 8 bases and J by 0 bases, with 15 bases left in between. The CDR3 covers 15 residues. Germline lookup yields CDR1 LNHDA and CDR2 SQIVND (reference sequence). The CDR3 loop is CASGSRRSSTDTQYF. The CDR3 DNA, read in part, is TGTGCCAGTGGATCTAGGCGCTCTAGCACAGATACG.

As concerns this clone: Read coverage stops 3 residues before the CDR3 terminus; the germline J gene supplies the remainder. The J gene is TRBJ1-5, the V gene TRBV5-1; D is possibly TRBD1 (5 bases). The V and J ends lost 0 bases and 2 bases respectively, with 21 bases between them. The CDR3 is made up of 19 amino acids. The germline CDR1 and CDR2 sequences are SGHRS and YFSETQ. CDR3 protein: CASSLVQRFYRSGNQPQHF. The sequenced CDR3 bases are TGCGCCAGCAGCTTGGTTCAACGCTTTTACAGGTCGGGCAATCAGCCC.

Remarks on this clone: The read halts 3 residues ahead of the CDR3 end, with the missing end drawn from the germline J gene. This chain links TRBV10-3 with TRBJ2-7, with TRBD1 matching over 9 bases. V lost 2 bases, J lost 4 bases, and 9 bases stayed unmatched. The CDR3 has 16 amino acids. Germline values: CDR1 ENHRY, CDR2 SYGVKD. CDR3 DNA, as far as it was read: TGTGCCATCAGTGAGAGGGGGGGACAGGGCATGTACGAG. Protein: CAISERGGQGMYE. The whole CDR3 protein reads CAISERGGQGMYEQYF.

As regards this clone: Read data end 3 residues before the CDR3 end; the end is taken from the germline J gene. V gene TRBV20-1 combines with J gene TRBJ1-1; no clear D gene. Trimming pared 1 base from V and 4 bases from J, leaving 7 bases between. Germline V gene data show CDR1 as DFQATT and CDR2 as SNEGSKA (reference sequence). The CDR3 spans 12 residues. The CDR3 is CSARGHLTEAFF. The part of the CDR3 DNA that was read is TGCAGTGCTAGAGGACACCTCACTGAA.

Comment on this clone: The read terminates 3 residues before the CDR3 end, so the remaining end is supplied by the germline J gene. V and J are TRBV7-6 and TRBJ2-2; a possible D gene is TRBD1 (5 bases). The germline CDR1 and CDR2 sequences are SGHVS and FNYEAQ. This CDR3 contains 13 residues. V dropped 3 bases and J dropped 6 bases, with 8 bases sitting between them. This CDR3 is CASSLVGAGELFF. Partial CDR3 DNA: TGTGCCAGCAGCTTGGTAGGGGCCGGGGAG.

On this clone: Read coverage stops 3 residues before the CDR3 terminus; the germline J gene supplies the remainder. The genes are TRBV5-1 and TRBJ2-5, with D possibly matching TRBD1 (7 bases). CDR3 size: 15 residues. Trimming left V 3 bases short and J 4 bases short, with 16 bases between. Germline V gene sequence: CDR1 SGHRS, CDR2 YFSETQ. The CDR3 is CASSSSGGLGETQYF. The sequenced part of the CDR3 DNA is TGCGCCAGCAGCTCCTCAGGGGGGCTTGGAGAGACC.

In regard to this clone: The CDR3 end falls 3 residues outside the read, so it is completed with the germline J gene. The chain is built from TRBV7-9 and TRBJ2-1, with 10 bases identical to TRBD2. Germline values: CDR1 SEHNR, CDR2 FQNEAQ (reference sequence). This CDR3 region has 14 residues. J lost 9 bases, V lost 1 base, and 3 bases had no gene match. The sequenced part of the CDR3 DNA is TGTGCCAGCAGCTTAGGGTCTAGCGGGGGTGAG. It codes for CASSLGSSGGE. The CDR3, in full, reads CASSLGSSGGEQFF.